This T cell receptor beta chain came from a study of blood T cell repertoires in COVID-19. Study background: Spain, Italy and the United States supplied samples that represented acute and convalescent COVID-19. T cells, B-cell-depleted T cells, or PBMCs provided the cDNA or gDNA that served as material.

Per the study methods: How many nucleated cells were present was estimated from reference gene primer amplification. The assay was immunoSEQ multiplex PCR, and TCRdb's table has in-frame clones only and misses some. The D gene and trimming were derived from the DNA, and the V and J assignments and clone size from that table. Of around 75,000 clones listed, 86% are singletons. CDR3 length: 14 amino acids. Trimming left V 5 bases short and J 6 bases short, with 17 bases between. The germline CDR1 and CDR2 sequences are SGHTA and FQGNSA. The chain carries TRBV7-2 and TRBJ2-7; tentatively, D is TRBD2 (6 bases). The sequence derives from a man aged 65 to 79 with active COVID-19. Material for sequencing was peripheral blood. The DNA for the CDR3 is TGTGCCAGCAGCCCTGCGCCCCACGGGGGCGAGCAGTACTTC. The encoded protein is CASSPAPHGGEQYF.